This T cell receptor beta chain was captured in a study of shared T cell receptors in the human thymus. The protocol was immunoSEQ multiplex PCR, while the TCRdb copy is restricted to in-frame clones and leaves out a portion. The sample includes hundreds of thousands of clones, 70% to 90% seen only once; the top ten take more than 0.01%. CDR3 length: 13 amino acids. V was trimmed by 7 bases and J by 4 bases, leaving 11 bases between them. Germline CDR1 is MNHNY and CDR2 is SVGAGI (reference sequence). In addition, the sample was reused for a study of human thymus T cells. That study reports: Among the donors, all were healthy Finnish infants having corrective surgery for congenital heart defects. Corrective heart surgery yielded the resections from which the thymus tissue came. An apparent bias in V and J gene usage was seen in thymic and blood repertoires. A high degree of thymic repertoire overlap among unrelated individuals was reported in related research.

The sequencing input was thymocytes. The rearrangement uses TRBV6-6 and TRBJ2-1; the D gene is possibly TRBD1 (6 bases). This clonotype was sampled from a girl less than two years old with a congenital heart defect. CDR3 DNA: TGTGCCAGCAACGGTAGGGGGTACAATGAGCAGTTCTTC. The encoded protein is CASNGRGYNEQFF.